Detailed here is one T cell receptor (beta chain). As yet, its antigen is unknown. Sequencing was performed with immunoSEQ multiplex PCR; in TCRdb, only in-frame clones are kept and a portion is missing. This sample yields 300,000 to 350,000 clones, of which 85% to 90% are seen a single time; about 5% belongs to the top ten. These data come from a study of Ad26.COV2.S vaccination and SARS-CoV-2 variants. The CDR3 totals 24 residues. The V segment lost 1 base and the J segment 4 bases; nucleotides outside the gene matches: 24. Germline-derived CDR1 and CDR2 are SGHTA and FQGTGA. This sample's treatment: about 20 received Ad26.COV2.S at low or high dose, single or two shots; several received placebo; per-sample allocation not given. After the first vaccine or placebo injection, samples were drawn on day 63. General study points: Spike-specific TCR breadth was greater in vaccine than placebo recipients. Researchers cautioned that TCR breadth and depth analyses may have underestimated total T cell responses.

The chain has TRBV7-3 and TRBJ2-3; 15 bases map to TRBD2. The sample in question was peripheral blood, obtained in a trial of Ad26.COV2.S vaccine versus placebo. This TCR was recovered from a person aged 18-65 years who received the Ad26.COV2.S COVID-19 vaccine or a placebo. The CDR3 sequence: CASSLKGTSGVGGLAGGGADTQYF. CDR3 in DNA: TGTGCCAGCAGCTTAAAGGGGACTAGCGGGGTTGGGGGACTAGCGGGAGGTGGAGCAGATACGCAGTATTTT.